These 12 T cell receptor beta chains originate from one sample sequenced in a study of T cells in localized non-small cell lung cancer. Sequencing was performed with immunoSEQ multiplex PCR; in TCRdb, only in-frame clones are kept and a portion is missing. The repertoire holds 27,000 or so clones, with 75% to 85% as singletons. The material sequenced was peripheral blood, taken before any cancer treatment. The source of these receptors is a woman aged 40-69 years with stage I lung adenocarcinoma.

The CDR3 loop is CASALGGTQYF. CDR3 in DNA: TGTGCCAGCGCCCTGGGAGGGACCCAGTACTTC. J is TRBJ2-5 and V is TRBV6-5; TRBD2 might be the D (6 bases). Germline values: CDR1 MNHEY, CDR2 SVGAGI. The CDR3 contains 11 residues. Trimming took off 8 bases at V and 7 bases at J, with 11 bases between the two ends.

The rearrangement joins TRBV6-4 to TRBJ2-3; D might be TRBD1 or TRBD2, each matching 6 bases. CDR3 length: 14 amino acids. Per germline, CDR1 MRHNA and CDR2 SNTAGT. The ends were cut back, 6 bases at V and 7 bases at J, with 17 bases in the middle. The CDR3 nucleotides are TGTGCCAGCAGCCCAGGGGTAGCGGACAATACGCAGTATTTT. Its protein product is CASSPGVADNTQYF.

For the CDR3, the DNA is TGTGCCAGCTCACCAGGGGTCAGCTATAATTCACCCCTCCACTTT. It is translated as CASSPGVSYNSPLHF. V gene TRBV18 combines with J gene TRBJ1-6; no definite D call. Germline values: CDR1 KGHSH, CDR2 LQKENI. The CDR3 consists of 15 residues. Trimming cost V 2 bases and J 3 bases, with 8 bases left between them. The variable domain in full, with the rest retrieved from reference TRBV18 and TRBJ1-6, is NAGVMQNPRHLVRRRGQEARLRCSPMKGHSHVYWYRQLPEEGLKFMVYLQKENIIDESGMPKERFSAEFPKEGPSILRIQQVVRGDSAAYFCASSPGVSYNSPLHFGNGTRLTVT.

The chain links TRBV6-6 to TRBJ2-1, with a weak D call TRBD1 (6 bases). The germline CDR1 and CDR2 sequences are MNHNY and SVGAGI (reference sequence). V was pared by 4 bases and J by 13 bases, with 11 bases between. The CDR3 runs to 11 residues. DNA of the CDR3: TGTGCCAGCAGTTTTCGGGACAACCAGTTCTTC. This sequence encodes CASSFRDNQFF.

The CDR3 sequence: CASSQTGVSYEQYF. CDR3 nucleotide sequence: TGTGCCAGCAGCCAAACGGGAGTCTCCTACGAGCAGTACTTC. The genes are TRBV14 and TRBJ2-7; D possibly corresponds to TRBD2 (6 bases). Germline V lookup: CDR1 SGHDN, CDR2 FVKESK. V lost 2 bases and J lost 0, with 8 bases in between. The CDR3 extends over 14 amino acids.

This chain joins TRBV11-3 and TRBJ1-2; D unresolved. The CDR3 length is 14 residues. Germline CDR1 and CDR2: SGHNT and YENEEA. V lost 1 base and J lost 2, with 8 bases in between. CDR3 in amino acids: CASSLVAGNYGYTF. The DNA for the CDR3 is TGTGCCAGCAGCTTAGTAGCAGGAAACTATGGCTACACCTTC.

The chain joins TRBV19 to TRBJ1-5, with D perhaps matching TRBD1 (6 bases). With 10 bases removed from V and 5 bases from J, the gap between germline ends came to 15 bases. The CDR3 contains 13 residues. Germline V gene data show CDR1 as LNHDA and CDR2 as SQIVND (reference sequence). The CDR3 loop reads CATSGTSDQPQHF. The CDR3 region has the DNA TGTGCCACCTCCGGGACATCTGATCAGCCCCAGCATTTT.

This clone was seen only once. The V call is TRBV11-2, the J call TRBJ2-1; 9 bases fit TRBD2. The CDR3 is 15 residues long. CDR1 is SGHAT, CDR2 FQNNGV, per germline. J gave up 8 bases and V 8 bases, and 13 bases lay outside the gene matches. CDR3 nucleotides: TGTGCCAGCTCCTTTGGCGGGGGGGCTGAATATGAGCAGTTCTTC. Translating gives CASSFGGGAEYEQFF.

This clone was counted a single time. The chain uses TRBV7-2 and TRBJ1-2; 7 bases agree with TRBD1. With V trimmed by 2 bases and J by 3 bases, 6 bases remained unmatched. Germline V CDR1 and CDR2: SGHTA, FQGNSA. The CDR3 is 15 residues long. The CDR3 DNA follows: TGTGCCAGCAGCTTAAACCCAGGGGGGGACTATGGCTACACCTTC. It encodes CASSLNPGGDYGYTF.

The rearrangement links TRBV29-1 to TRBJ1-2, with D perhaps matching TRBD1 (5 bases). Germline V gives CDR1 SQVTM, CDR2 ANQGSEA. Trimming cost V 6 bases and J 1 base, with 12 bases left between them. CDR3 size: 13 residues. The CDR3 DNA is TGCAGCGTGAGGGAGGGGAGTAACTATGGCTACACCTTC. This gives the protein CSVREGSNYGYTF. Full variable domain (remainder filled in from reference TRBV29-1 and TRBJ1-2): SAVISQKPSRDICQRGTSLTIQCQVDSQVTMMFWYRQQPGQSLTLIATANQGSEATYESGFVIDKFPISRPNLTFSTLTVSNMSPEDSSIYLCSVREGSNYGYTFGSGTRLTVV.

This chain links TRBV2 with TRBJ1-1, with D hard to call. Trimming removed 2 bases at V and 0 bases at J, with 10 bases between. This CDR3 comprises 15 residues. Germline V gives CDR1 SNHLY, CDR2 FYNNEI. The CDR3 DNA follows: TGTGCCAGCAGTGAATCCGGACTCATGAACACTGAAGCTTTCTTT. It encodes CASSESGLMNTEAFF.

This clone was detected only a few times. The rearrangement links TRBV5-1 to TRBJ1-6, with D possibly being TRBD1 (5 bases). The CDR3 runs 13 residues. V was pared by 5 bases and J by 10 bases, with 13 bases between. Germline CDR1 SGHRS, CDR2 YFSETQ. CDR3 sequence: CASRWETASPLHF. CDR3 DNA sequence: TGCGCCAGCAGATGGGAGACAGCCTCACCCCTCCACTTT. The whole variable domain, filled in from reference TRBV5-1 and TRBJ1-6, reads KAGVTQTPRYLIKTRGQQVTLSCSPISGHRSVSWYQQTPGQGLQFLFEYFSETQRNKGNFPGRFSGRQFSNSRSEMNVSTLELGDSALYLCASRWETASPLHFGNGTRLTVT.